This passage covers 29 T cell receptor beta chains from one sample sequenced in a study of shared clonotypes between healthy human individuals. Libraries were prepared by immunoSEQ multiplex PCR; TCRdb keeps only in-frame clonotypes and omits some of them. Among some 2.1 million clones listed, roughly 95% were seen once. Material: naive CD4+ T cells sorted from blood. The subset here: CD45RA+ positively selected. The source is a man younger than 30 in good health.

Only one count was recorded for this clone. The chain carries TRBV7-9 and TRBJ1-1; D not resolved. V dropped 5 bases and J dropped 6 bases, with 7 bases sitting between them. Looked up from germline, CDR1 is SEHNR and CDR2 is FQNEAQ (reference sequence). This CDR3 is 11 amino acids long. This CDR3 reads CASSPLPEAFF. In DNA, the CDR3 is TGTGCCAGCAGCCCTCTCCCTGAAGCTTTCTTT. Together with reference TRBV7-9 and TRBJ1-1, the CDR3 gives the full variable domain: DTGVSQNPRHKITKRGQNVTFRCDPISEHNRLYWYRQTLGQGPEFLTYFQNEAQLEKSRLLSDRFSAERPKGSFSTLEIQRTEQGDSAMYLCASSPLPEAFFGQGTRLTVV.

As concerns this clone: This may stem from a read error, because a much larger clone lies one nucleotide away. Other nucleotide sequences from this sample produce the same CDR3. The chain couples TRBV13 to TRBJ2-7, with D hard to call. V was pared by 5 bases and J by 1 base, with 6 bases between. The CDR3 covers 12 residues. Germline values: CDR1 PRHDT, CDR2 FYEKMQ (reference sequence). In DNA form, the CDR3 reads TGTGCCAGCAGCCCCGGGTCCTACGAGCAGTACTTC. Translation gives CASSPGSYEQYF.

The chain combines TRBV27 with TRBJ2-6; the D is unclear. CDR1 is MNHEY, CDR2 SMNVEV, per germline (reference sequence). CDR3 length equals 16 residues. Trimming pared 2 bases from V and 0 bases from J, leaving 8 bases between. The CDR3 DNA follows: TGTGCCAGCAGTTTAAAGTCGAGCTCTGGGGCCAACGTCCTGACTTTC. This translates into CASSLKSSSGANVLTF.

This chain connects TRBV7-9 to TRBJ2-5; D possibly corresponds to TRBD1 (6 bases). The CDR3 is 16 residues long. CDR1 is SEHNR and CDR2 is FQNEAQ in the germline V gene (reference sequence). V shed 4 bases and J shed 2 bases, with 17 bases lying between them. This CDR3 reads CASSYPLGTHQETQYF. In DNA, the CDR3 is TGTGCCAGCAGCTACCCGTTAGGGACACATCAAGAGACCCAGTACTTC.

The V call is TRBV30, the J call TRBJ1-6; TRBD1 might be the D (5 bases). The germline CDR1 and CDR2 sequences are GTSNPN and SVGIG (reference sequence). This CDR3 has 15 residues. Between the trimmed V and J ends, which lost 0 bases and 9 bases, there was a span of 15 bases. CDR3: CAWSVHLGVSSPLHF. The CDR3 bases are TGTGCCTGGAGTGTACATCTAGGGGTATCTTCACCCCTCCACTTT.

The chain links TRBV27 to TRBJ2-3; maybe TRBD2 (6 bases). Germline lookup yields CDR1 MNHEY and CDR2 SMNVEV (reference sequence). The CDR3 runs to 14 residues. Trimming stripped 6 bases from V and 11 bases from J, with 21 bases between. The CDR3 spells CASRISSVGTQQYF. The CDR3 nucleotides are TGTGCCAGCAGGATCTCTAGTGTGGGGACTCAGCAGTATTTT.

This sequence joins TRBV18 and TRBJ2-2; D ambiguous. CDR1 and CDR2 from the germline V gene are KGHSH and LQKENI. V lost 2 bases and J lost 5, with 9 bases in between. The CDR3 sequence is 14 residues long. Here the CDR3 DNA reads TGTGCCAGCTCACCAACGCTGGGGACCGGGGAGCTGTTTTTT. It codes for CASSPTLGTGELFF.

V usage is TRBV9 and J usage is TRBJ1-1, with 12 bases aligning to TRBD1. J gave up 0 bases and V 3 bases, and 12 bases lay outside the gene matches. The germline V gene encodes CDR1 SGDLS and CDR2 YYNGEE. This CDR3 is 19 amino acids long. CDR3 amino acids: CASSGPAGTGGWVNTEAFF. As DNA, the CDR3 is TGTGCCAGCAGCGGACCGGCCGGGACAGGGGGCTGGGTGAACACTGAAGCTTTCTTT.

The V gene is TRBV7-2, the J gene TRBJ1-3; TRBD1 agrees at 7 bases. The CDR3 covers 14 residues. Germline CDR1 is SGHTA and CDR2 is FQGNSA. V shed 1 base and J 4 bases; nucleotides not matched to a gene: 1. CDR3: CASSLGGGGNTIYF. For the CDR3, the DNA is TGTGCCAGCAGCTTAGGAGGGGGCGGAAACACCATATATTTT. Full variable domain (rest looked up from reference TRBV7-2 and TRBJ1-3): GAGVSQSPSNKVTEKGKDVELRCDPISGHTALYWYRQSLGQGLEFLIYFQGNSAPDKSGLPSDRFSAERTGGSVSTLTIQRTQQEDSAVYLCASSLGGGGNTIYFGEGSWLTVV.

The chain couples TRBV18 to TRBJ2-7; TRBD2 matches at 9 bases. J was trimmed by 6 bases and V by 0 bases; bases with no gene match: 12. Germline CDR1 KGHSH, CDR2 LQKENI. This CDR3 region has 17 residues. For the CDR3, the DNA is TGTGCCAGCTCACCACCCATCGGTGGCGGGAGGGTTGTCGAGCAGTACTTC. Protein sequence: CASSPPIGGGRVVEQYF.

The chain has TRBV5-1 and TRBJ1-2; 7 bases are shared with TRBD1. The germline V gene encodes CDR1 SGHRS and CDR2 YFSETQ. CDR3 length equals 14 residues. Unmatched junction bases numbered 4, after V lost 3 bases and J lost 2 bases. The CDR3 reads CASSSGQLNYGYTF. As DNA, the CDR3 is TGCGCCAGCAGCTCGGGACAGCTAAACTATGGCTACACCTTC.

The chain uses TRBV7-9 and TRBJ2-3; 8 nucleotides match TRBD1. V lost 5 bases, J lost 4 bases, and 5 bases stayed unmatched. The CDR3 spans 14 residues. Germline CDR1 is SEHNR and CDR2 is FQNEAQ (reference sequence). CDR3 sequence (DNA): TGTGCCAGCAGCCAAGGACAGGGAGCAGATACGCAGTATTTT. Encoded protein: CASSQGQGADTQYF.

This clone was seen once. The chain carries TRBV9 and TRBJ1-1; D is perhaps TRBD1 (6 bases). V was trimmed by 4 bases and J by 3 bases, leaving 16 bases between them. CDR1 and CDR2 from the germline V gene are SGDLS and YYNGEE. The CDR3 has 15 residues. CDR3 residues: CASSSTGLGDTEAFF. The CDR3 DNA reads TGTGCCAGCAGCTCCACAGGGCTGGGTGACACTGAAGCTTTCTTT.

The genes are TRBV10-2 and TRBJ1-1; D uncertain. V gave up 0 bases and J gave up 5 bases, with 7 bases separating them. The CDR3 has 13 amino acids. Germline V gene sequence: CDR1 WSHSY, CDR2 SAAADI. DNA of the CDR3: TGCGCCAGCAGTGAGTCAATGAGGACTGAAGCTTTCTTT. Encoded protein: CASSESMRTEAFF.

V usage is TRBV6-6 and J usage is TRBJ1-2; unclear D gene. Germline assignment: CDR1 MNHNY and CDR2 SVGAGI (reference sequence). The CDR3 contains 12 residues. V lost 5 bases, J lost 6 bases, and 10 bases lay in between. CDR3 coding DNA: TGTGCCAGCAGTCAGAAAGGGAATGGCTACACCTTC. It translates to CASSQKGNGYTF.

Concerning this clone: Distinct nucleotide sequences in the sample also encode this CDR3. The J gene is TRBJ2-3, the V gene TRBV28; D is ambiguous. The germline V gene has CDR1 MDHEN and CDR2 SYDVKM. This CDR3 has 11 amino acids. V lost 4 bases to trimming and J lost 6 bases, with 5 bases between them. The CDR3 spells CASSSPDTQYF. The CDR3, as DNA: TGTGCCAGCAGTTCTCCGGATACGCAGTATTTT.

J is TRBJ2-5 and V is TRBV30; no clear D. The CDR3 is 12 residues long. Trimming removed 2 bases from V and 5 bases from J, with 9 bases in between. Looked up from germline, CDR1 is GTSNPN and CDR2 is SVGIG (reference sequence). CDR3 sequence reads: CAWSLLEETQYF. As DNA, the CDR3 is TGTGCCTGGAGTTTGTTGGAGGAGACCCAGTACTTC.

This chain connects TRBV10-2 to TRBJ2-2, with no clear D. The CDR3 length is 13 residues. Trimming left V 7 bases short and J 6 bases short, with 12 bases between. CDR1 is WSHSY, CDR2 SAAADI, per germline. The CDR3 is CASTLVRAGELFF. In DNA, the CDR3 is TGCGCCAGCACCCTAGTTAGGGCCGGGGAGCTGTTTTTT.

The genes are TRBV7-6 and TRBJ2-5, with D hard to call. V was trimmed by 6 bases and J by 1 base, leaving 12 bases between them. CDR3 size: 14 residues. CDR1 SGHVS and CDR2 FNYEAQ come from the germline V gene. CDR3 residues: CASSPQPAQETQYF. For the CDR3, the DNA is TGTGCCAGCAGTCCCCAGCCGGCCCAAGAGACCCAGTACTTC.

As for this clone: Other DNA sequences from this sample encode an identical CDR3 as well. The rearrangement links TRBV4-3 to TRBJ2-3; D uncertain. Germline V lookup: CDR1 LGHNA, CDR2 YSLEER. This CDR3 has 14 amino acids. The ends were cut back, 0 bases at V and 0 bases at J, with 4 bases in the middle. This chain's CDR3 is CASSQDLSTDTQYF. The CDR3 region has the DNA TGCGCCAGCAGCCAAGATCTCAGCACAGATACGCAGTATTTT.

The J gene is TRBJ1-2, the V gene TRBV19; 9 bases line up with TRBD1. The CDR3 contains 16 residues. Germline CDR1 reads LNHDA; CDR2 reads SQIVND (reference sequence). Trimming at V came to 7 bases and at J to 1 base, leaving 10 bases not matched to a gene. The CDR3 DNA is TGTGCCAGTATGGGGACAGGGAGTTTCAGTAACTATGGCTACACCTTC. Translating gives CASMGTGSFSNYGYTF.

The V call is TRBV11-3, the J call TRBJ2-5; TRBD2 might be the D (6 bases). This CDR3 spans 12 amino acids. The V end lost 2 bases, the J end lost 11 bases, and 12 bases lay between the germline ends. CDR1 is SGHNT, CDR2 YENEEA, per germline. The CDR3 DNA sequence: TGTGCCAGCAGCTTATCGACGGGAGCGCAGTACTTC. This encodes CASSLSTGAQYF.

The chain links TRBV2 to TRBJ2-5, with TRBD1 matching 11 bases. V trimming: 8 bases; J trimming: 4 bases; junction bases outside the gene matches: 6. The CDR3 loop spans 14 amino acids. From germline, CDR1 is SNHLY and CDR2 FYNNEI. CDR3 region: CASEAGTGGETQYF. CDR3 nucleotides: TGTGCCAGCGAAGCCGGGACAGGGGGAGAGACCCAGTACTTC.

On this clone: This sequence may be a read error, since a much larger clone differs from it by one base. The same CDR3 can be traced to other DNA sequences in this sample. DNA of the CDR3: TGTGCCAGCAGTTCCCAGGGGGGTAATCAGCCCCAGCATTTT. Its translation is CASSSQGGNQPQHF. The chain joins TRBV27 to TRBJ1-5, with 7 bases identical to TRBD1. The CDR3 totals 14 residues. The junction had 4 bases not matched to a gene; V was cut back by 4 bases and J by 4 bases. The germline V gene encodes CDR1 MNHEY and CDR2 SMNVEV (reference sequence).

The chain combines TRBV25-1 with TRBJ2-1; D remains ambiguous. Germline-derived CDR1 and CDR2 are MGHDK and SYGVNS. Trimming took off 5 bases at V and 5 bases at J, with 13 bases between the two ends. CDR3 length: 14 amino acids. CDR3 protein: CASSPRTYDNEQFF. The DNA of the CDR3 is TGTGCCAGCAGTCCCCGGACCTACGACAATGAGCAGTTCTTC. Full variable domain (outside the CDR3, taken from reference TRBV25-1 and TRBJ2-1): EADIYQTPRYLVIGTGKKITLECSQTMGHDKMYWYQQDPGMELHLIHYSYGVNSTEKGDLSSESTVSRIRTEHFPLTLESARPSHTSQYLCASSPRTYDNEQFFGPGTRLTVL.

V and J are TRBV6-1 and TRBJ1-3; maybe TRBD1 (6 bases). The CDR3 extends over 14 amino acids. V was trimmed by 4 bases and J by 1 base, leaving 8 bases between them. Germline V lookup: CDR1 MNHNS, CDR2 SASEGT. CDR3 nucleotides: TGTGCCAGCAGTGCCAGGGGTTCTGGAAACACCATATATTTT. Protein: CASSARGSGNTIYF.

The J gene is TRBJ2-3, the V gene TRBV11-2, with D unresolved. Germline V gene data show CDR1 as SGHAT and CDR2 as FQNNGV. Trimming took off 5 bases at V and 0 bases at J, with 15 bases between the two ends. The CDR3 is 16 residues long. CDR3 amino acids: CASSPLGFASTDTQYF. CDR3 coding DNA: TGTGCCAGCAGCCCCCTCGGTTTTGCTAGCACAGATACGCAGTATTTT.

The CDR3 protein is CASKGGIRELFF. The CDR3 nucleotides are TGTGCCAGCAAAGGGGGTATCAGGGAGCTGTTTTTT. The J gene is TRBJ2-2, the V gene TRBV6-1; D perhaps matches TRBD1 (6 bases). Germline V gene sequence: CDR1 MNHNS, CDR2 SASEGT. Trimming left V 7 bases short and J 9 bases short, with 12 bases between. This CDR3 spans 12 amino acids.

This chain uses TRBV10-3 with TRBJ2-7; 12 nucleotides align to TRBD2. Germline CDR1 ENHRY, CDR2 SYGVKD. This CDR3 has 14 residues. V lost 2 bases to trimming and J lost 8 bases; unmatched junction nucleotides: 4. CDR3: CAISEGLAGQKQYF. The CDR3 DNA follows: TGTGCCATCAGTGAGGGACTAGCGGGGCAGAAGCAGTACTTC.